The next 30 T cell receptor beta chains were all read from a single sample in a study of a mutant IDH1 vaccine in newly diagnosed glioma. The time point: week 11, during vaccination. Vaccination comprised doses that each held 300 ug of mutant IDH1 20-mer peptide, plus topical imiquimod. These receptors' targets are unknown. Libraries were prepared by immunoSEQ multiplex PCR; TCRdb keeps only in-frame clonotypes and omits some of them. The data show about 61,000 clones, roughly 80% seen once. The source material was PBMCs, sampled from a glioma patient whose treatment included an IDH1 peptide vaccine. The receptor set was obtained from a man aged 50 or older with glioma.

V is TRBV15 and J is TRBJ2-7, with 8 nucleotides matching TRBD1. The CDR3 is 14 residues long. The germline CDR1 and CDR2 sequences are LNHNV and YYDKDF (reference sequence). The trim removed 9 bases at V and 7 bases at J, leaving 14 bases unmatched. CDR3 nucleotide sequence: TGTGCCACAAAACAGGACAGGGTCGAGTCGGAGCAGTACTTC. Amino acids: CATKQDRVESEQYF.

The CDR3 here is CASSPWTSGSPSSYEQYF. Here the CDR3 DNA reads TGTGCCAGCAGCCCCTGGACTAGCGGGAGCCCGAGCTCCTACGAGCAGTACTTC. The rearrangement links TRBV7-2 to TRBJ2-7; 13 nucleotides agree with TRBD2. The germline V gene has CDR1 SGHTA and CDR2 FQGNSA. The V and J ends lost 5 bases and 0 bases, in that order; junction bases with no gene match: 10. This CDR3 contains 18 residues.

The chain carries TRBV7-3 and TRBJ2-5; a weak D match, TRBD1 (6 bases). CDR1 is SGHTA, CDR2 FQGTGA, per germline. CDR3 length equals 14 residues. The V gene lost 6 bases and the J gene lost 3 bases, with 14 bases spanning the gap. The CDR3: CASSGSGAKETQYF. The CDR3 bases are TGTGCCAGCAGTGGATCAGGGGCTAAAGAGACCCAGTACTTC.

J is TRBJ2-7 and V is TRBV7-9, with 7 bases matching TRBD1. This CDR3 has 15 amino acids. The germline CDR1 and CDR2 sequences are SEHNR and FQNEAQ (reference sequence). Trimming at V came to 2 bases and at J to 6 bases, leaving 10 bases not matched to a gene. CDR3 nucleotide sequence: TGTGCCAGCAGCTTACAGGGGGTCCGTCAAGGCGAGCAGTACTTC. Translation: CASSLQGVRQGEQYF. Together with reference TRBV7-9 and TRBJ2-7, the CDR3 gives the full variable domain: DTGVSQNPRHKITKRGQNVTFRCDPISEHNRLYWYRQTLGQGPEFLTYFQNEAQLEKSRLLSDRFSAERPKGSFSTLEIQRTEQGDSAMYLCASSLQGVRQGEQYFGPGTRLTVT.

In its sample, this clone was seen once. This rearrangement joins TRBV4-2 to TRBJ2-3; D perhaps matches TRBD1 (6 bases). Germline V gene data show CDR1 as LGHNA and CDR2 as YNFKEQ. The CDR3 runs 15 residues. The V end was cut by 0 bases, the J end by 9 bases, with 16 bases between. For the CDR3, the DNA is TGTGCCAGCAGCCAAGAAGTACAGGGCCTAGGGACGCAGTATTTT. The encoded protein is CASSQEVQGLGTQYF.

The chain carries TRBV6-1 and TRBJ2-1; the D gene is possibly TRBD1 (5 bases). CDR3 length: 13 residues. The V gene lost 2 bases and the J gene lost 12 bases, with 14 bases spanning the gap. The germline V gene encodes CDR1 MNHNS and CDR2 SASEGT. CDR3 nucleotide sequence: TGTGCCAGCAGTGAACGAACAGGCTTGGGGCAGTTCTTC. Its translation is CASSERTGLGQFF.

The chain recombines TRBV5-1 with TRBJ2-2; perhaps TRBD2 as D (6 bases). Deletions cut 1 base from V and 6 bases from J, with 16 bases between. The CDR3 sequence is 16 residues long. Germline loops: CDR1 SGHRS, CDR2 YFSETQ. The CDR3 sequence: CASSLQPGSRAGELFF. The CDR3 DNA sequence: TGCGCCAGCAGCTTGCAACCCGGGAGTAGGGCCGGGGAGCTGTTTTTT.

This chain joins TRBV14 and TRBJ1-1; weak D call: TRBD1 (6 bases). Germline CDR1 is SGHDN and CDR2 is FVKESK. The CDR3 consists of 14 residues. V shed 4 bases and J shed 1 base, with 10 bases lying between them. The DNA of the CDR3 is TGTGCCAGCAGCCCGTGGACAGAGAACACTGAAGCTTTCTTT. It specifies CASSPWTENTEAFF.

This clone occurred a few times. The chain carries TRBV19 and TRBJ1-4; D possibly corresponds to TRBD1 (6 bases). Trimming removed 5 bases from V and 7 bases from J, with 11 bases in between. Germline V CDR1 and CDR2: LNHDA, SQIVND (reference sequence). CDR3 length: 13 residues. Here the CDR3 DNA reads TGTGCCAGTAGTGGGGACAATTTTGAAAAACTGTTTTTT. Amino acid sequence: CASSGDNFEKLFF.

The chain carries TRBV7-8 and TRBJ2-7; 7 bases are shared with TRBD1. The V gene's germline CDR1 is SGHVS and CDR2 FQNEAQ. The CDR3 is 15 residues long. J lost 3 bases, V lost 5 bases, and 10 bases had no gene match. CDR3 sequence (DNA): TGTGCCAGCAGCCTCCGGGACAGCTCTTTCTACGAGCAGTACTTC. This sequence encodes CASSLRDSSFYEQYF.

DNA of the CDR3: TGTGCCAGCAGTTTAAGGGAGACCATATATTTT. Translation: CASSLRETIYF. The chain has TRBV28 and TRBJ1-3; no reliable D call. Deletions cut 2 bases from V and 10 bases from J, with 6 bases between. This CDR3 spans 11 amino acids. Looked up from germline, CDR1 is MDHEN and CDR2 is SYDVKM.

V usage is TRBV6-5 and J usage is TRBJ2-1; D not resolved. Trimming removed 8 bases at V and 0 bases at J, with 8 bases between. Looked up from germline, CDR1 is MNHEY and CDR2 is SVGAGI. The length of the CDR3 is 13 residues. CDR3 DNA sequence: TGTGCCAGCGGGCAGAGCTCCTACAATGAGCAGTTCTTC. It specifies CASGQSSYNEQFF.

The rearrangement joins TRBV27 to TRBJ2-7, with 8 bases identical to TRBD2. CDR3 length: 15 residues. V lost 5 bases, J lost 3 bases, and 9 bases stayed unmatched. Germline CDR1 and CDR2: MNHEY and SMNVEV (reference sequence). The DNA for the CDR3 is TGTGCCAGCAGTCTCCCGCGGGAGGTTGACTACGAGCAGTACTTC. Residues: CASSLPREVDYEQYF.

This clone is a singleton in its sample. The CDR3 sequence: CASSIAGVREQFF. The CDR3 DNA follows: TGTGCCAGTAGTATTGCAGGGGTACGTGAGCAGTTCTTC. The chain is built from TRBV19 and TRBJ2-1, with TRBD1 as a possible D gene (6 bases). The CDR3 is 13 amino acids. V lost 3 bases to trimming and J lost 9 bases, with 12 bases between them. Germline loops: CDR1 LNHDA, CDR2 SQIVND (reference sequence).

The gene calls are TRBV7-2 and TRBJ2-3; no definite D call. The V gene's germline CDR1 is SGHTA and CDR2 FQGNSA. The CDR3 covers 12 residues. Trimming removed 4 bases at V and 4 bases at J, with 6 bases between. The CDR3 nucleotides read TGTGCCAGCAGCTATTTCGCAGATACGCAGTATTTT. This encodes CASSYFADTQYF.

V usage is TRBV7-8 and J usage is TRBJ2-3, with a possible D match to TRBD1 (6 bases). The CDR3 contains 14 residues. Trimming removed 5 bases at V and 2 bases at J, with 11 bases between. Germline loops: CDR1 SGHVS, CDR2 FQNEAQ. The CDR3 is CASSTWTATDTQYF. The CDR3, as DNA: TGTGCCAGCAGCACGTGGACAGCCACAGATACGCAGTATTTT.

Here the CDR3 reads CASSYVRANEQFF. The CDR3 bases are TGTGCCAGCAGTTACGTCAGGGCCAATGAGCAGTTCTTC. This chain connects TRBV6-5 to TRBJ2-1, with a possible D match to TRBD1 (5 bases). The germline gives CDR1 MNHEY, CDR2 SVGAGI. V lost 2 bases, J lost 6 bases, and 8 bases lay in between. The CDR3 covers 13 residues.

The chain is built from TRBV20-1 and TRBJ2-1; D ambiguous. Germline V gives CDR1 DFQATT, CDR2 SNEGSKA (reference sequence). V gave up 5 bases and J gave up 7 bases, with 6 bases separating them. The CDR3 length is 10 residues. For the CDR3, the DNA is TGCAGTGCTTCTACTAATGAGCAGTTCTTC. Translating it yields CSASTNEQFF.

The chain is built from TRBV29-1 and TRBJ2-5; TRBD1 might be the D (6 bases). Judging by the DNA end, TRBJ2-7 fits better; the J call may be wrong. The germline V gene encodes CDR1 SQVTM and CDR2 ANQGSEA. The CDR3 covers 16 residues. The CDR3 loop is CSVEDIGGRNSYEQYF. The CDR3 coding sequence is TGCAGCGTTGAAGACATTGGGGGCCGCAACTCCTACGAGCAGTACTTC.

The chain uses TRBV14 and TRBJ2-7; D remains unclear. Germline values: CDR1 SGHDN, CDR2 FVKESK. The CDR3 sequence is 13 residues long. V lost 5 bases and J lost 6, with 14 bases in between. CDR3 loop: CASSTFSYAEQYF. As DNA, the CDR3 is TGTGCCAGCAGCACCTTTTCGTATGCCGAGCAGTACTTC.

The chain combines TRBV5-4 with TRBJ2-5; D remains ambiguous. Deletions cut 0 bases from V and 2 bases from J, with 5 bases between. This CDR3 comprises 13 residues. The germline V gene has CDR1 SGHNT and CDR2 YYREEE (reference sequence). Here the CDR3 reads CASSLGDQETQYF. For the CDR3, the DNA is TGTGCCAGCAGCTTGGGAGATCAAGAGACCCAGTACTTC. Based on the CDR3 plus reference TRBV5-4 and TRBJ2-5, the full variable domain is ETGVTQSPTHLIKTRGQQVTLRCSSQSGHNTVSWYQQALGQGPQFIFQYYREEENGRGNFPPRFSGLQFPNYSSELNVNALELDDSALYLCASSLGDQETQYFGPGTRLLVL.

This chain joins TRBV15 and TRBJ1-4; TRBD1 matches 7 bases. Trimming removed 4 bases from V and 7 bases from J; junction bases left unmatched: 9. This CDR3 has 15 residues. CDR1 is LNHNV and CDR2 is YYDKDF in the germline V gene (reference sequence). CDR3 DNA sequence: TGTGCCACCAGCACCAGACAGGGCGGCTCTGAAAAACTGTTTTTT. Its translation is CATSTRQGGSEKLFF.

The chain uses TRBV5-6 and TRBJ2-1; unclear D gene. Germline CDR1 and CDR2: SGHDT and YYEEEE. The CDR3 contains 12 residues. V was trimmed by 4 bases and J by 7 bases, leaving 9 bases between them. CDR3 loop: CASSAYLNEQFF. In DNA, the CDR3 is TGTGCCAGCAGCGCCTACTTAAATGAGCAGTTCTTC.

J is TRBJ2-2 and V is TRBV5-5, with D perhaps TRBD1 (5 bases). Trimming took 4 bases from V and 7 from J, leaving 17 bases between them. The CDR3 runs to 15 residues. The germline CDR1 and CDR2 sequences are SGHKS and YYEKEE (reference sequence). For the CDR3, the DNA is TGTGCCAGCAGCCCGACCACAGGAATTGGCGGGGAGCTGTTTTTT. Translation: CASSPTTGIGGELFF.

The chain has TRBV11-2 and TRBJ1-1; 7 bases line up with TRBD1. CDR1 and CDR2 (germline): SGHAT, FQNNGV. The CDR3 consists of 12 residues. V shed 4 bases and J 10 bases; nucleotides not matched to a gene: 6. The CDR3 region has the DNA TGTGCCAGCAGCTACGACAGGGAGGGAGCTTTCTTT. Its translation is CASSYDREGAFF.

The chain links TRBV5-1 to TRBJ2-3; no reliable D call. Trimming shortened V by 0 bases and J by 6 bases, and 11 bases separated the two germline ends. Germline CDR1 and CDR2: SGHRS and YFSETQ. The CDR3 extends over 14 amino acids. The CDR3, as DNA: TGCGCCAGCAGCTTGGCACAGATCTCGGATACGCAGTATTTT. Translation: CASSLAQISDTQYF.

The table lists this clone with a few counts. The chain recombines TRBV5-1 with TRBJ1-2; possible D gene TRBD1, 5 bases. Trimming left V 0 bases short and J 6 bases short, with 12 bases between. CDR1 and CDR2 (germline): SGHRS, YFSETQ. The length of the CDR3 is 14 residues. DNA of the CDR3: TGCGCCAGCAGCTTGGCCTCCAGGGCCGATGGCTACACCTTC. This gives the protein CASSLASRADGYTF.

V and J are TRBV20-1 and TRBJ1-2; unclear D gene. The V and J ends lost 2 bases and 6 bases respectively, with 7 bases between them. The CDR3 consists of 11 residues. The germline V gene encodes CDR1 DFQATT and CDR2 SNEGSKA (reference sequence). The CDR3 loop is CSARKPDGYTF. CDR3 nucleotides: TGCAGTGCTAGAAAACCAGATGGCTACACCTTC.

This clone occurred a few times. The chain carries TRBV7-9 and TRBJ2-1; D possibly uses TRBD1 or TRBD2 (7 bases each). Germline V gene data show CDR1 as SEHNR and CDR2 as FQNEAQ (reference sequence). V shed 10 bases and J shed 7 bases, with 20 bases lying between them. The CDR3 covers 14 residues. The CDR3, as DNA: TGTGCCACGTCCAGGGGGGGGACTCAGAATGAGCAGTTCTTC. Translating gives CATSRGGTQNEQFF.

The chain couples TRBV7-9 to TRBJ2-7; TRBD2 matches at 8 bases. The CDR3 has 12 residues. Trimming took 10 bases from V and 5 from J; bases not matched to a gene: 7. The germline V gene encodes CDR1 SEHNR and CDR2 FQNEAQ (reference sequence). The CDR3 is CATGGGVDEQYF. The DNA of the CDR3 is TGTGCCACCGGGGGGGGCGTGGACGAGCAGTACTTC.